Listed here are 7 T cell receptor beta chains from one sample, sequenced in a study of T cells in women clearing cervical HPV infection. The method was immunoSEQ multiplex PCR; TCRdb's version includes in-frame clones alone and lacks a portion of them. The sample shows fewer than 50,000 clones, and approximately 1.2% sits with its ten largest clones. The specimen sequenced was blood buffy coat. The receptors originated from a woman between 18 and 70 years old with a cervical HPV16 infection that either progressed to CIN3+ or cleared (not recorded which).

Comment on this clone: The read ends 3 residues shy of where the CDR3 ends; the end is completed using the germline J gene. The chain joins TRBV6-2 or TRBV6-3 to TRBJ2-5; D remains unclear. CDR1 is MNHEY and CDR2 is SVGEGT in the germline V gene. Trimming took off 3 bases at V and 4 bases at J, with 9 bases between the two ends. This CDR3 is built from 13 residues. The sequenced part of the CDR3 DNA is TGTGCCAGCAGTTATCCCGTCGGAGAGACC. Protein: CASSYPVGET. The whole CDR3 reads CASSYPVGETQYF.

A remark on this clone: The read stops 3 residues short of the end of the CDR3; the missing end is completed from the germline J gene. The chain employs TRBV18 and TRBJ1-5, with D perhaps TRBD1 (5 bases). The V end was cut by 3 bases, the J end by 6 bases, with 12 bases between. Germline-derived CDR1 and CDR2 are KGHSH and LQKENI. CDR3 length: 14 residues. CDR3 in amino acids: CASSPSGLGQPQHF. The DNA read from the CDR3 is TGTGCCAGCTCACCTTCAGGGTTGGGTCAGCCC.

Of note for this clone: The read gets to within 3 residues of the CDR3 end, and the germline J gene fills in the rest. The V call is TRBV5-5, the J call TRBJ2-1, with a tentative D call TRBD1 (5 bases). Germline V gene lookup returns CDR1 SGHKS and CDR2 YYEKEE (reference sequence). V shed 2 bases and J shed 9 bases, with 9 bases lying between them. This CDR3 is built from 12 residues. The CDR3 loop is CASSFLGAEQFF. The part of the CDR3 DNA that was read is TGTGCCAGCAGCTTCTTAGGGGCTGAG.

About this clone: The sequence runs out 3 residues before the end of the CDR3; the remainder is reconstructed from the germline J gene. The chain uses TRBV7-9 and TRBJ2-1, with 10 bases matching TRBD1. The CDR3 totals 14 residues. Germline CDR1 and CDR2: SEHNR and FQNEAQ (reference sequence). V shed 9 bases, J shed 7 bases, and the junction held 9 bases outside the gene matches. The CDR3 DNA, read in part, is TGTGCCAGTATATGGACAGGGGGTATGAATGAG. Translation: CASIWTGGMNE. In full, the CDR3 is CASIWTGGMNEQFF.

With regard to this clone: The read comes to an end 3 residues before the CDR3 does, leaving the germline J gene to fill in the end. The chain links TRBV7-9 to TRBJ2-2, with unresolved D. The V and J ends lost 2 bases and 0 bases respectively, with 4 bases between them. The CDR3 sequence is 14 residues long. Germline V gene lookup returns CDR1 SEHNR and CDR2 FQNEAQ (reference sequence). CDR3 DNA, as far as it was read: TGTGCCAGCAGCTTACAGTCGAACACCGGGGAG. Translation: CASSLQSNTGE. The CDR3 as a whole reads CASSLQSNTGELFF.

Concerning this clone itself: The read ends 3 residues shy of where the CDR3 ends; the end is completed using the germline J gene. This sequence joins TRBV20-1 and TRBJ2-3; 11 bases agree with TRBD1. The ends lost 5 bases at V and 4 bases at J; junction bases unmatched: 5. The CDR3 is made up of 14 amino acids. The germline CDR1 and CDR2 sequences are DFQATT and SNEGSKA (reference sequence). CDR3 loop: CSASGQGGADTQYF. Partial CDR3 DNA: TGCAGTGCTTCGGGACAGGGGGGCGCAGATACG.

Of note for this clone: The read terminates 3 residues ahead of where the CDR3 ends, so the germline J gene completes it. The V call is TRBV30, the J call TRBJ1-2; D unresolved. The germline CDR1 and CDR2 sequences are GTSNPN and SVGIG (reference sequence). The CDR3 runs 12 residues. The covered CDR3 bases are TGTGCCTGGAGTGTTGGGCAGCCTGAT. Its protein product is CAWSVGQPD. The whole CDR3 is CAWSVGQPDYTF.